Below, 8 T cell receptor beta chains from the same sample are listed, as sequenced in a study of blood T cell repertoires in COVID-19. The repertoire was sequenced with immunoSEQ multiplex PCR; TCRdb's copy has only in-frame clones and lacks some. The sample lists 200,000 to 300,000 clones; approximately 85% were seen once. The sample was peripheral blood. The receptors stem from a human donor in a cohort sampled during active COVID-19.

This sequence joins TRBV24-1 and TRBJ1-5; weak D call: TRBD1 (5 bases). Germline V gene lookup returns CDR1 KGHDR and CDR2 SFDVKD. This CDR3 region has 15 residues. Deletions cut 2 bases from V and 7 bases from J, with 14 bases between. CDR3 nucleotides: TGTGCCACCAGTGATTCCCAGGGAAGAGTCCAGCCCCAGCATTTT. The encoded protein is CATSDSQGRVQPQHF.

The CDR3 DNA follows: TGTGCCACCAGCAGACATCCGACTGGCAATCAGCCCCAGCATTTT. As protein: CATSRHPTGNQPQHF. This sequence joins TRBV15 and TRBJ1-5; no clear D gene. Germline CDR1 LNHNV, CDR2 YYDKDF (reference sequence). V dropped 2 bases and J dropped 2 bases, with 10 bases sitting between them. There are 15 residues in the CDR3.

The rearrangement joins TRBV27 to TRBJ1-4; 7 bases align to TRBD1. Germline trimming cut 4 bases from V and 4 bases from J; bases unmatched to any gene: 3. This CDR3 is built from 14 residues. CDR1 and CDR2 (germline): MNHEY, SMNVEV (reference sequence). The CDR3 DNA sequence: TGTGCCAGCAGTTCGGGACAGCTTAATGAAAAACTGTTTTTT. Its translation is CASSSGQLNEKLFF.

In DNA, the CDR3 is TGTGCCAGTAGTATGCGGGGTCCCCCGGATGAGCAGTTCTTC. Protein sequence: CASSMRGPPDEQFF. The V and J genes are TRBV19 and TRBJ2-1, with D maybe TRBD2 (6 bases). Germline V gene data show CDR1 as LNHDA and CDR2 as SQIVND (reference sequence). Trimming left V 3 bases short and J 8 bases short, with 14 bases between. This CDR3 has 14 residues. The full variable domain, completed using reference TRBV19 and TRBJ2-1, is DGGITQSPKYLFRKEGQNVTLSCEQNLNHDAMYWYRQDPGQGLRLIYYSQIVNDFQKGDIAEGYSVSREKKESFPLTVTSAQKNPTAFYLCASSMRGPPDEQFFGPGTRLTVL.

The chain links TRBV9 to TRBJ2-3; D is undetermined. Germline CDR1 is SGDLS and CDR2 is YYNGEE. The CDR3 runs to 13 residues. Trimming shortened V by 2 bases and J by 7 bases, and 11 bases separated the two germline ends. The DNA of the CDR3 is TGTGCCAGCAGCGTGCACGAGCGAAATACGCAGTATTTT. Its translation is CASSVHERNTQYF.

The CDR3: CASNPAGVSGNSPLHF. CDR3 coding DNA: TGTGCCAGTAATCCGGCAGGGGTATCAGGGAATTCACCCCTCCACTTT. This chain uses TRBV19 with TRBJ1-6; D might be TRBD1 (6 bases). The ends were cut back, 7 bases at V and 7 bases at J, with 20 bases in the middle. The CDR3 is made up of 16 amino acids. CDR1 is LNHDA, CDR2 SQIVND, per germline (reference sequence).

V usage is TRBV6-2 or TRBV6-3 and J usage is TRBJ2-7; no reliable D call. This CDR3 comprises 12 residues. The germline CDR1 and CDR2 sequences are MNHEY and SVGEGT. V lost 5 bases and J 2 bases, leaving 7 bases between the germline ends. The CDR3, as DNA: TGTGCCAGCAGTCGAGGCACCTACGAGCAGTACTTC. Protein sequence: CASSRGTYEQYF.

For the CDR3, the DNA is TGTGCCAGCAGGCCCGGGTCAGGGCTTAACTCCTCTGGGGCCAACGTCCTGACTTTC. Amino acid sequence: CASRPGSGLNSSGANVLTF. This chain joins TRBV7-9 and TRBJ2-6, with D possibly matching TRBD1 (5 bases). V was cut by 6 bases and J by 0 bases, with 21 bases left in between. The CDR3 contains 19 residues. Germline loops: CDR1 SEHNR, CDR2 FQNEAQ (reference sequence).